The 15 T cell receptor beta chains in this list originate from one sample, sequenced in a study of vaccination effects on CD4 cells after COVID-19. Clones were read by immunoSEQ multiplex PCR, and TCRdb kept only the in-frame ones, dropping some. Altogether around 40,000 clones are present, around 63% being singletons, with the ten largest covering under 4.5%. Antigens for these TCRs are unknown. Following 10 days of culture, CD4+ T cells were isolated. The sample was CD4+ T cells from PBMCs cultured without peptide, taken before COVID-19 vaccination. The receptors here all came from a human donor who received a COVID-19 vaccine.

The V call is TRBV5-5, the J call TRBJ1-2; the match to TRBD1 covers 8 bases. The V gene end was trimmed by 4 bases and the J gene end by 4 bases; junction bases not matched to a gene: 9. CDR3 length: 15 amino acids. Germline CDR1 is SGHKS and CDR2 is YYEKEE (reference sequence). This CDR3 reads CASSPIPGTGYGYTF. The CDR3 coding sequence is TGTGCCAGCAGCCCAATTCCCGGGACAGGCTATGGCTACACCTTC.

This clone is a singleton in its sample. The V and J genes are TRBV20-1 and TRBJ1-2, with 7 positions matching TRBD1. Unmatched junction bases numbered 10, after V lost 3 bases and J lost 0 bases. The CDR3 length is 16 residues. Germline values: CDR1 DFQATT, CDR2 SNEGSKA (reference sequence). Written as DNA, the CDR3 is TGCAGTGCTAGTCGGGACAGAGTGGGACCTAACTATGGCTACACCTTC. Its protein is CSASRDRVGPNYGYTF.

The chain carries TRBV19 and TRBJ2-1, with 8 positions matching TRBD1. Germline V CDR1 and CDR2: LNHDA, SQIVND (reference sequence). This CDR3 comprises 13 residues. Germline trimming cut 11 bases from V and 7 bases from J; bases unmatched to any gene: 10. This CDR3 is CAGSPGGMNEQFF. The DNA of the CDR3 is TGTGCCGGCTCGCCAGGGGGCATGAATGAGCAGTTCTTC.

V and J are TRBV10-3 and TRBJ2-5, with a possible D match to TRBD1 (5 bases). Trimming removed 1 base at V and 1 base at J, with 10 bases between. Germline loops: CDR1 ENHRY, CDR2 SYGVKD. This CDR3 has 15 residues. CDR3 residues: CAISEFSGLQETQYF. CDR3 sequence (DNA): TGTGCCATCAGTGAGTTCTCAGGGCTCCAAGAGACCCAGTACTTC.

The V and J genes are TRBV19 and TRBJ1-2; unclear D gene. CDR1 is LNHDA and CDR2 is SQIVND in the germline V gene (reference sequence). Trimming took off 5 bases at V and 4 bases at J, with 8 bases between the two ends. The CDR3 contains 12 residues. CDR3 region: CASSSGGYGYTF. The CDR3, as DNA: TGTGCCAGTAGTTCAGGCGGCTATGGCTACACCTTC.

V and J are TRBV7-2 and TRBJ2-7; 7 nucleotides line up with TRBD2. The V gene end was trimmed by 6 bases and the J gene end by 2 bases; junction bases not matched to a gene: 7. CDR1 SGHTA and CDR2 FQGNSA come from the germline V gene. The CDR3 loop spans 14 amino acids. The CDR3 DNA is TGTGCCAGCAGACGGTCGGGGGGTACCTACGAGCAGTACTTC. It translates to CASRRSGGTYEQYF.

This clone is a singleton in its sample. V and J are TRBV6-1 and TRBJ2-7, with 12 positions matching TRBD2. The V gene end was trimmed by 2 bases and the J gene end by 9 bases; junction bases not matched to a gene: 14. The CDR3 extends over 17 amino acids. CDR1 and CDR2 from the germline V gene are MNHNS and SASEGT. CDR3 sequence (DNA): TGTGCCAGCAGTGAAAAGATGGGGCTAGCGGGAGGGCCGGTGCAGTACTTC. Translating it yields CASSEKMGLAGGPVQYF.

This chain uses TRBV5-4 with TRBJ1-6; possibly TRBD1 for D (6 bases). This CDR3 spans 14 amino acids. The V gene lost 1 base and the J gene lost 9 bases, with 11 bases spanning the gap. Germline V gives CDR1 SGHNT, CDR2 YYREEE (reference sequence). CDR3 region: CASSLQGRVSPLHF. CDR3 DNA: TGTGCCAGCAGCTTGCAGGGGAGGGTTTCACCCCTCCACTTT.

This clone occurred a few times. This rearrangement joins TRBV5-5 to TRBJ2-5, with TRBD2 matching 7 bases. CDR3 length: 15 residues. The V and J ends lost 4 bases and 1 base, in that order; junction bases with no gene match: 7. CDR1 and CDR2 (germline): SGHKS, YYEKEE (reference sequence). The CDR3 bases are TGTGCCAGCAGCCCAACTAGCGTTCCCCAAGAGACCCAGTACTTC. Its protein is CASSPTSVPQETQYF.

This clone was counted a few times. The chain combines TRBV6-4 with TRBJ1-6, with a possible D match to TRBD1 (6 bases). CDR3 length equals 14 residues. Germline CDR1 is MRHNA and CDR2 is SNTAGT. Between the trimmed V and J ends, which lost 6 bases and 10 bases, there was a span of 16 bases. As DNA, the CDR3 is TGTGCCAGCAGCATCTCGCCGGGGGGCTCACCCCTCCACTTT. Its protein is CASSISPGGSPLHF.

The chain employs TRBV18 and TRBJ2-2, with D unresolved. The V end was cut by 2 bases, the J end by 0 bases, with 13 bases between. The CDR3 is 17 amino acids. From germline, CDR1 is KGHSH and CDR2 LQKENI. The CDR3: CASSPRTATPNTGELFF. CDR3 bases: TGTGCCAGCTCACCAAGGACGGCTACCCCGAACACCGGGGAGCTGTTTTTT.

The CDR3 loop reads CASSQVPSGHPNTGELFF. The DNA of the CDR3 is TGTGCCAGCAGCCAAGTCCCTAGCGGCCACCCCAACACCGGGGAGCTGTTTTTT. This rearrangement joins TRBV14 to TRBJ2-2; TRBD2 matches 7 bases. After removal of 1 base from V and 2 bases from J, the junction contained 10 bases not matched to a gene. Germline V lookup: CDR1 SGHDN, CDR2 FVKESK. The CDR3 extends over 18 amino acids.

This clone was seen more than once but under ten times. J is TRBJ2-1 and V is TRBV5-1; D unclear. Trimming left V 4 bases short and J 5 bases short, with 13 bases between. Germline values: CDR1 SGHRS, CDR2 YFSETQ. CDR3 size: 14 residues. In DNA form, the CDR3 reads TGCGCCAGCAGCACCACCCCCCCTAACAATGAGCAGTTCTTC. Encoded protein: CASSTTPPNNEQFF.

This sequence joins TRBV6-6 and TRBJ2-7, with D perhaps TRBD1 or TRBD2 (5 bases each). The V end lost 10 bases, the J end lost 0 bases, and 10 bases lay between the germline ends. The CDR3 has 12 amino acids. CDR1 is MNHNY, CDR2 SVGAGI, per germline (reference sequence). The CDR3 coding sequence is TGTGCCACATGGGACGTCTCCTACGAGCAGTACTTC. Its protein is CATWDVSYEQYF.

The V and J genes are TRBV6-4 and TRBJ2-2; the D gene is possibly TRBD2 (6 bases). Trimming stripped 4 bases from V and 3 bases from J, with 12 bases between. Germline lookup yields CDR1 MRHNA and CDR2 SNTAGT. The CDR3 is 15 amino acids. The CDR3 DNA reads as TGTGCCAGCAGTGTATATAGCGGTGACACCGGGGAGCTGTTTTTT. Protein sequence: CASSVYSGDTGELFF.